Listed below are T cell receptor beta chains from one sample, sequenced in a study of T cell responses to AZD1222 COVID-19 vaccine. Measured with immunoSEQ multiplex PCR; TCRdb has only the in-frame clones, and not every one. Of over 100,000 clones detected, roughly 87% appear once; the ten largest clones hold about 5%. The starting material was peripheral blood, obtained on day 0 of AZD1222 vaccination. These receptors all come from an adult in good health. Each CDR3 is given with its conserved first and last residue. A D gene is named only where the DNA matches it firmly. Clone size is stated in some rows and not others, as once, few, many or a class when expanded.

v_gene: TRBV2; d_gene: TRBD1; j_gene: TRBJ1-5; len: 13; abundance: -; CDR3aa: CASSPDRAQPQHF; CDR3nt: TGTGCCAGCAGTCCTGACAGGGCGCAGCCCCAGCATTTT
v_gene: TRBV2; d_gene: -; j_gene: TRBJ2-7; len: 17; abundance: once; CDR3aa: CASRKISSYQISYEQYF; CDR3nt: TGTGCCAGCAGGAAAATCAGCTCCTACCAGATATCCTACGAGCAGTACTTC
v_gene: TRBV28; d_gene: -; j_gene: TRBJ1-3; len: 14; abundance: -; CDR3aa: CATNVDALVNTIYF; CDR3nt: TGTGCCACCAACGTGGACGCCCTCGTAAACACCATATATTTT
v_gene: TRBV7-2; d_gene: -; j_gene: TRBJ2-1; len: 12; abundance: -; CDR3aa: CASSPRYNEQFF; CDR3nt: TGTGCCAGCAGCCCGAGGTACAATGAGCAGTTCTTC
v_gene: TRBV4-3; d_gene: -; j_gene: TRBJ2-1; len: 13; abundance: -; CDR3aa: CASSYNRDNEQFF; CDR3nt: TGCGCCAGCAGCTATAATCGGGACAATGAGCAGTTCTTC
v_gene: TRBV30; d_gene: TRBD1; j_gene: TRBJ2-1; len: 15; abundance: -; CDR3aa: CAWSGDRGSYNEQFF; CDR3nt: TGTGCCTGGAGTGGGGACAGGGGATCCTACAATGAGCAGTTCTTC
v_gene: TRBV5-1; d_gene: TRBD2; j_gene: TRBJ2-1; len: 15; abundance: -; CDR3aa: CASSLSGASGNEQFF; CDR3nt: TGCGCCAGCAGCCTTTCCGGGGCTAGCGGGAATGAGCAGTTCTTC
v_gene: TRBV3-1/TRBV3-2; d_gene: TRBD2; j_gene: TRBJ2-7; len: 15; abundance: once; CDR3aa: CASSPAAGRLREQYF; CDR3nt: TGTGCCAGCAGCCCCGCAGCGGGGCGCCTCCGCGAGCAGTACTTC
v_gene: TRBV2; d_gene: TRBD2; j_gene: TRBJ2-3; len: 17; abundance: few; CDR3aa: CASSERGGGTSTDTQYF; CDR3nt: TGTGCCAGCAGTGAAAGGGGCGGGGGGACTAGCACAGATACGCAGTATTTT
v_gene: TRBV7-3; d_gene: TRBD1; j_gene: TRBJ2-6; len: 16; abundance: -; CDR3aa: CASSRQGALGANVLTF; CDR3nt: TGTGCCAGCAGCCGACAGGGGGCGCTTGGGGCCAACGTCCTGACTTTC
v_gene: TRBV19; d_gene: TRBD1; j_gene: TRBJ1-2; len: 14; abundance: -; CDR3aa: CASSDAQGAGGYTF; CDR3nt: TGTGCCAGTAGTGATGCACAGGGGGCGGGAGGCTACACCTTC
v_gene: TRBV7-9; d_gene: -; j_gene: TRBJ2-1; len: 12; abundance: -; CDR3aa: CASSLEANEQFF; CDR3nt: TGTGCCAGCAGCTTAGAGGCCAATGAGCAGTTCTTC
v_gene: TRBV5-1; d_gene: -; j_gene: TRBJ1-6; len: 14; abundance: few; CDR3aa: CASSLQGMNSPLHF; CDR3nt: TGCGCCAGCAGCTTGCAGGGTATGAATTCACCCCTCCACTTT
v_gene: TRBV18; d_gene: -; j_gene: TRBJ2-5; len: 14; abundance: -; CDR3aa: CASSPPGPQETQYF; CDR3nt: TGTGCCAGCTCACCCCCCGGGCCGCAAGAGACCCAGTACTTC
v_gene: TRBV5-4; d_gene: -; j_gene: TRBJ2-2; len: 14; abundance: -; CDR3aa: CASSLYTTRRELFF; CDR3nt: TGTGCCAGCAGCTTGTATACCACAAGGAGGGAGCTGTTTTTT
v_gene: TRBV27; d_gene: -; j_gene: TRBJ1-5; len: 13; abundance: -; CDR3aa: CASSFDGFQPQHF; CDR3nt: TGTGCCAGCAGTTTCGACGGATTTCAGCCCCAGCATTTT
v_gene: TRBV10-1; d_gene: -; j_gene: TRBJ2-1; len: 16; abundance: few; CDR3aa: CASSESLGFSYNEQFF; CDR3nt: TGCGCCAGCAGTGAGTCGCTCGGCTTCTCCTACAATGAGCAGTTCTTC